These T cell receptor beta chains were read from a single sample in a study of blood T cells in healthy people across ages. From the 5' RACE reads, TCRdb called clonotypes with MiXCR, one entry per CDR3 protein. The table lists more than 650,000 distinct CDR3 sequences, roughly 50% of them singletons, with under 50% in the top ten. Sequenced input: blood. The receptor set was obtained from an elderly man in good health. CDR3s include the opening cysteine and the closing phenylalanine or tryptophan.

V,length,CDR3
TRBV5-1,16,CASGLVRDSTSYEQYF
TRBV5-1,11,CARSFRETQYF
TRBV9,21,CASSVNQGGTSGTNSYNEQFF
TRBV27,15,CASSLSNAGGEGYTF
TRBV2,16,CASTISGSIENRYAYF
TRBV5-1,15,CASSSTGTDTDTQYF
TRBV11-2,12,CASTPGGARAYF
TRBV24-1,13,CATSDYLNTEAFF
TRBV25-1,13,CASRGGGVAEQFF
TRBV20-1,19,CSASRPGLAGGLRGNEQFF
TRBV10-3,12,CATGTSYNEQFF
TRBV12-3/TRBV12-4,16,CASRPKGTGGSYEQYF
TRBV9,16,CASSVEGAGTSYEQYF
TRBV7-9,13,CASSLNRETEAFF
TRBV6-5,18,CASIPRVAGESLGVYAYF
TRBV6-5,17,CASRLRAVSGSSYEQYF
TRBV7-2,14,CASSLGHFYNEQFF
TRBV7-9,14,CASSPGRLGYGYTF
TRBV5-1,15,CASSPEGVVDYGYTF
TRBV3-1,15,CASSQWGVGNTEAFF
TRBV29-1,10,CSVTVNEQFF
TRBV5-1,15,CASSFERAGTNEQFF
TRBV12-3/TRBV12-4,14,CASSTRRGEETQYF
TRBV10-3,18,CAISLGQGPALTHTEAFF
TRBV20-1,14,CSGLGSGGTYGYTF
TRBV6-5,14,CASSKLLNTGELFF
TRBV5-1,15,CASSSSPGSNQPQHF
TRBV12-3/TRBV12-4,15,CASSQGGRAEYEQYF